The TCR beta chain under discussion was sequenced for a study of blood T cells in healthy people across ages. PCR was performed a second time for 7 to 11 cycles using a sample-barcoded 5' primer and a J-beta primer mix. MiXCR, run by TCRdb on the 5' RACE reads, gives a single entry per CDR3 protein. The table lists some 730,000 distinct CDR3 sequences, about a fifth of them singletons, with 22% in the top ten. The V gene lost 4 bases and the J gene lost 7 bases, with 19 bases spanning the gap. The CDR3 has 14 residues. Germline V gene sequence: CDR1 SQVTM, CDR2 ANQGSEA. This clonotype was found a few times. Antigen unknown. General study points: Conclusively comparing naive with antigen-experienced cells was impossible with unsorted PBMCs.

The specimen was blood. This TCR was sampled from a man between 65 and 79 years old in good health. This chain links TRBV29-1 with TRBJ1-2; possible D gene TRBD1, 5 bases. The CDR3 sequence: CSVVSGGIASGYTF. CDR3 in DNA: TGCAGCGTTGTCTCTGGGGGGATCGCCTCTGGCTACACCTTC.